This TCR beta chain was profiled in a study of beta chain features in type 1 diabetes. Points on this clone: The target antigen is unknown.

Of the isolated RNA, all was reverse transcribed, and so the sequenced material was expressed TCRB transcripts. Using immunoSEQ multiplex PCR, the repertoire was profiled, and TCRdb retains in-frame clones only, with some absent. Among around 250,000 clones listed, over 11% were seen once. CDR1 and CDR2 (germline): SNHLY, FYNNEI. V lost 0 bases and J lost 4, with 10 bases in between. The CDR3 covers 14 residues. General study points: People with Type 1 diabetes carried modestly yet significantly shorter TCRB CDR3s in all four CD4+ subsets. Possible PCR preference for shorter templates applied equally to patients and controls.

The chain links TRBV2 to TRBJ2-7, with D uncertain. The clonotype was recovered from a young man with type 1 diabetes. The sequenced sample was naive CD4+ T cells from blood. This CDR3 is CASSEALQEYEQYF. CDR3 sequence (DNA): TGTGCCAGCAGTGAAGCGCTTCAGGAATACGAGCAGTACTTC. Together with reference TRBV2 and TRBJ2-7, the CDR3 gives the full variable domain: EPEVTQTPSHQVTQMGQEVILRCVPISNHLYFYWYRQILGQKVEFLVSFYNNEISEKSEIFDDQFSVERPDGSNFTLKIRSTKLEDSAMYFCASSEALQEYEQYFGPGTRLTVT.